The 25 T cell receptor beta chains below come from one sample, sequenced in a study of T cell repertoires in cytomegalovirus infection. A single record per CDR3 protein comes from TCRdb applying MiXCR to the reads. The profile shows some 280,000 distinct CDR3 sequences, approximately 14% of them singletons. The material sequenced was PBMCs. All receptors come from a human donor in good health (CMV status not recorded). Some clones in this sample may be carry-over from other donors' samples.

This clonotype came up many times. The chain links TRBV20-1 to TRBJ1-5, with D unclear. This CDR3 is built from 14 residues. Germline CDR1 is DFQATT and CDR2 is SNEGSKA (reference sequence). Trimming took off 6 bases at V and 7 bases at J, with 19 bases between the two ends. The CDR3 coding sequence is TGCAGTGCCATTTATGCGGGAGTAGAGCAGCCCCAGCATTTT. As protein: CSAIYAGVEQPQHF.

In its sample, this clonotype was seen once. The rearrangement links TRBV29-1 to TRBJ2-5, with a tentative D call TRBD1 (5 bases). V shed 6 bases and J shed 2 bases, with 13 bases lying between them. This CDR3 has 13 residues. Germline V lookup: CDR1 SQVTM, CDR2 ANQGSEA. The CDR3 DNA reads TGCAGCGTCGGAACAGGCTTACAAGAGACCCAGTACTTC. This gives the protein CSVGTGLQETQYF.

Many counts were recorded for this clonotype. J is TRBJ1-4 and V is TRBV6-5; tentatively, D is TRBD1 (6 bases). V was clipped by 4 bases and J by 10 bases, with 16 bases between them. CDR3 length equals 14 residues. The germline V gene has CDR1 MNHEY and CDR2 SVGAGI. The CDR3 DNA follows: TGTGCCAGCAGTTCACTCGGGGGGCTTGGAAAACTGTTTTTT. Translating it yields CASSSLGGLGKLFF.

This clonotype was detected only a few times. The rearrangement links TRBV11-2 to TRBJ2-2; 11 bases match TRBD1. V shed 7 bases and J 0 bases; nucleotides not matched to a gene: 4. The CDR3 runs 16 residues. CDR1 SGHAT and CDR2 FQNNGV come from the germline V gene. CDR3 nucleotides: TGTGCCAGCACCGGGACAGGGGGGTCGAACACCGGGGAGCTGTTTTTT. This gives the protein CASTGTGGSNTGELFF. Supplemented by reference TRBV11-2 and TRBJ2-2, the full variable domain reads EAGVAQSPRYKIIEKRQSVAFWCNPISGHATLYWYQQILGQGPKLLIQFQNNGVVDDSQLPKDRFSAERLKGVDSTLKIQPAKLEDSAVYLCASTGTGGSNTGELFFGEGSRLTVL.

This clonotype has more than one count but fewer than ten. This sequence joins TRBV14 and TRBJ2-5, with 8 bases matching TRBD2. This CDR3 is 15 amino acids long. With 5 bases clipped from V and 4 bases from J, the junction kept 9 bases outside the gene matches. In germline, CDR1 is SGHDN, CDR2 FVKESK. CDR3 nucleotide sequence: TGTGCCAGCAGCTCCTGGACTAGCAGGGGAGAGACCCAGTACTTC. This gives the protein CASSSWTSRGETQYF.

The rearrangement links TRBV6-6 to TRBJ2-7; D not certain. Trimming cost V 0 bases and J 6 bases, with 15 bases left between them. Germline-derived CDR1 and CDR2 are MNHNY and SVGAGI (reference sequence). This CDR3 has 15 residues. DNA for the CDR3: TGTGCCAGCAGTTACTCGAAGGCAGGAAAGGGCGAGCAGTACTTC. Protein: CASSYSKAGKGEQYF.

This clonotype was detected a few times. This sequence joins TRBV19 and TRBJ2-7; 9 bases fit TRBD2. V shed 4 bases, J shed 3 bases, and the junction held 4 bases outside the gene matches. The V gene's germline CDR1 is LNHDA and CDR2 SQIVND (reference sequence). This CDR3 spans 14 amino acids. CDR3 nucleotides: TGTGCCAGTAGTAGGACTAGCGCGGACTACGAGCAGTACTTC. This translates into CASSRTSADYEQYF.

Ten or more counts support this clonotype. The chain uses TRBV20-1 and TRBJ2-5; no firm D call. V was cut by 3 bases and J by 3 bases, with 8 bases left in between. The germline V gene encodes CDR1 DFQATT and CDR2 SNEGSKA (reference sequence). The CDR3 has 12 amino acids. CDR3 nucleotides: TGCAGTGCTAGCCCCCTCAAAGAGACCCAGTACTTC. This sequence encodes CSASPLKETQYF.

This clonotype showed up many times. The CDR3 is CASSLGGGVPYEQYF. DNA of the CDR3: TGTGCCAGCAGCTTAGGGGGAGGGGTCCCGTACGAGCAGTACTTC. J is TRBJ2-7 and V is TRBV7-3; 7 positions match TRBD2. Germline-derived CDR1 and CDR2 are SGHTA and FQGTGA. The trim removed 2 bases at V and 4 bases at J, leaving 8 bases unmatched. The CDR3 consists of 15 residues. Complete variable domain (other parts from reference TRBV7-3 and TRBJ2-7): GAGVSQTPSNKVTEKGKYVELRCDPISGHTALYWYRQSLGQGPEFLIYFQGTGAADDSGLPNDRFFAVRPEGSVSTLKIQRTERGDSAVYLCASSLGGGVPYEQYFGPGTRLTVT.

This clonotype was counted ten times or more. The chain combines TRBV6-1 with TRBJ2-2, with a possible D match to TRBD2 (5 bases). Between the trimmed V and J ends, which lost 2 bases and 5 bases, there was a span of 12 bases. From germline, CDR1 is MNHNS and CDR2 SASEGT. CDR3 length equals 15 residues. The CDR3 sequence is CASSESRRGTGELFF. In nucleotides, the CDR3 is TGTGCCAGCAGTGAAAGTAGGCGAGGGACCGGGGAGCTGTTTTTT.

This clonotype was recorded many times. This rearrangement joins TRBV6-5 to TRBJ1-2, with unresolved D. Trimming removed 6 bases at V and 4 bases at J, with 18 bases between. The CDR3 is made up of 15 amino acids. Germline assignment: CDR1 MNHEY and CDR2 SVGAGI. CDR3 in amino acids: CASSGVGNWGYGYTF. CDR3 nucleotides: TGTGCCAGCAGCGGGGTGGGCAACTGGGGCTATGGCTACACCTTC.

This clonotype was picked up many times. This sequence joins TRBV7-2 and TRBJ1-1; a possible D gene is TRBD1 (5 bases). The V end was cut by 2 bases, the J end by 7 bases, with 14 bases between. Germline values: CDR1 SGHTA, CDR2 FQGNSA. This CDR3 contains 14 residues. CDR3 sequence reads: CASSLTGQYFEAFF. CDR3 bases: TGTGCCAGCAGCTTAACAGGACAATACTTTGAAGCTTTCTTT.

At least ten counts were recorded for this clonotype. The chain combines TRBV20-1 with TRBJ2-6, with D maybe TRBD2 (6 bases). Germline CDR1 reads DFQATT; CDR2 reads SNEGSKA (reference sequence). CDR3 length equals 18 residues. V lost 6 bases and J 4 bases, leaving 25 bases between the germline ends. CDR3 region: CSALNPGLAESGANVLTF. The CDR3 bases are TGCAGTGCCTTAAATCCGGGACTCGCCGAATCCGGGGCCAACGTCCTGACTTTC.

This clonotype appeared many times. The V call is TRBV7-2, the J call TRBJ2-2; weak D call: TRBD2 (5 bases). Germline loops: CDR1 SGHTA, CDR2 FQGNSA. CDR3 length: 15 amino acids. The V and J ends lost 0 bases and 3 bases respectively, with 8 bases between them. The CDR3 nucleotides read TGTGCCAGCAGCTTAGCGGGAGCAGACACCGGGGAGCTGTTTTTT. Its translation: CASSLAGADTGELFF.

This clonotype was counted at least ten times. The chain couples TRBV7-2 to TRBJ2-7, with TRBD1 as a possible D gene (5 bases). The length of the CDR3 is 14 residues. V lost 1 base and J 3 bases, leaving 10 bases between the germline ends. Germline values: CDR1 SGHTA, CDR2 FQGNSA. The CDR3 DNA reads TGTGCCAGCAGCTTAGTACAGGTTGTCTACGAGCAGTACTTC. It yields the protein CASSLVQVVYEQYF.

This clonotype was detected only a few times. The junction differs from germline at one of its ends, possibly a read error. This chain uses TRBV6-2 or TRBV6-3 with TRBJ2-1, with D maybe TRBD2 (5 bases). The CDR3 totals 12 residues. Germline V gene lookup returns CDR1 MNHEY and CDR2 SVGEGT. This CDR3 is CASSHPGFTGKF. The CDR3 bases are TGTGCCAGCAGTCACCCAGGATTCACCGGGAAGTTC.

Ten or more counts support this clonotype. This sequence joins TRBV7-9 and TRBJ1-1; D remains ambiguous. Trimming took off 1 base at V and 1 base at J, with 13 bases between the two ends. The CDR3 is 16 residues long. Germline V CDR1 and CDR2: SEHNR, FQNEAQ (reference sequence). The CDR3 here is CASSLVAVEGNTEAFF. CDR3 nucleotide sequence: TGTGCCAGCAGCTTAGTCGCGGTCGAGGGGAACACTGAAGCTTTCTTT. Supplemented by reference TRBV7-9 and TRBJ1-1, the full variable domain reads DTGVSQNPRHKITKRGQNVTFRCDPISEHNRLYWYRQTLGQGPEFLTYFQNEAQLEKSRLLSDRFSAERPKGSFSTLEIQRTEQGDSAMYLCASSLVAVEGNTEAFFGQGTRLTVV.

The chain employs TRBV29-1 and TRBJ2-3; D may correspond to TRBD1 or TRBD2 (5 bases each). The CDR3 is 14 residues long. Germline values: CDR1 SQVTM, CDR2 ANQGSEA. V was pared by 3 bases and J by 1 base, with 11 bases between. The CDR3 is CSVDRGARTDTQYF. The DNA for the CDR3 is TGCAGCGTTGATCGAGGGGCCCGCACAGATACGCAGTATTTT.

This clonotype was seen a handful of times. The chain joins TRBV7-3 to TRBJ2-5; a weak D match, TRBD2 (6 bases). CDR1 and CDR2 (germline): SGHTA, FQGTGA. This CDR3 has 15 residues. Trimming took off 3 bases at V and 4 bases at J, with 15 bases between the two ends. The CDR3, as DNA: TGTGCCAGCAGCTTCGGCGGGAATCCAGGAGAGACCCAGTACTTC. Its protein is CASSFGGNPGETQYF. Together with reference TRBV7-3 and TRBJ2-5, the CDR3 gives the full variable domain: GAGVSQTPSNKVTEKGKYVELRCDPISGHTALYWYRQSLGQGPEFLIYFQGTGAADDSGLPNDRFFAVRPEGSVSTLKIQRTERGDSAVYLCASSFGGNPGETQYFGPGTRLLVL.

This clonotype was observed a handful of times. The J gene is TRBJ1-6, the V gene TRBV2; TRBD1 aligns across 8 bases. After removal of 5 bases from V and 7 bases from J, the junction contained 7 bases not matched to a gene. This CDR3 is built from 15 residues. CDR1 and CDR2 from the germline V gene are SNHLY and FYNNEI. CDR3 protein: CASSTKTGVNSPLHF. CDR3 bases: TGTGCCAGCAGTACCAAGACAGGGGTGAATTCACCCCTCCACTTT.

In this sample, this clonotype turned up many times. J is TRBJ2-7 and V is TRBV11-1; a weak D match, TRBD1 (6 bases). Trimming removed 0 bases from V and 5 bases from J, with 11 bases in between. Germline V lookup: CDR1 SGHAT, CDR2 FQDESV (reference sequence). The CDR3 has 14 residues. In DNA, the CDR3 is TGTGCCAGCAGCTTAGCGACGGGACAAGACGAGCAGTACTTC. Translating gives CASSLATGQDEQYF.

This clonotype showed up many times. V is TRBV7-8 and J is TRBJ2-7; 15 nucleotides agree with TRBD2. The CDR3 has 16 residues. Trimming removed 5 bases from V and 3 bases from J; junction bases left unmatched: 5. In germline, CDR1 is SGHVS, CDR2 FQNEAQ. CDR3 in amino acids: CASSPEGLAGGYEQYF. CDR3 sequence (DNA): TGTGCCAGCAGCCCAGAGGGACTAGCGGGAGGCTACGAGCAGTACTTC.

About this clonotype itself: This may be a read error, as it is one base from a much larger clone. This CDR3 fails to terminate in the conserved phenylalanine or tryptophan, so it likely reflects a read error. The rearrangement links TRBV2 to TRBJ1-1; a weak D match, TRBD1 (6 bases). The CDR3 consists of 14 residues. V was pared by 2 bases and J by 5 bases, with 12 bases between. The germline gives CDR1 SNHLY, CDR2 FYNNEI. Here the CDR3 reads CASSETGGLTEAFL. The CDR3 bases are TGTGCCAGCAGTGAAACCGGGGGGCTTACTGAAGCTTTCTTA.

This clonotype was recorded at least ten times. This chain connects TRBV20-1 to TRBJ1-5, with TRBD1 matching 10 bases. Germline V CDR1 and CDR2: DFQATT, SNEGSKA (reference sequence). The CDR3 totals 14 residues. J was trimmed by 4 bases and V by 6 bases; bases with no gene match: 6. Here the CDR3 reads CSASKDRGNQPQHF. As DNA, the CDR3 is TGCAGTGCCTCCAAGGACAGGGGGAATCAGCCCCAGCATTTT.

A word on this clonotype: A read error may explain this, as a much larger clone is one base away. The genes are TRBV7-2 and TRBJ2-3, with 12 bases that match TRBD2. In germline, CDR1 is SGHTA, CDR2 FQGNSA. This CDR3 has 18 residues. Here the CDR3 DNA reads TGTGCCAGCAGCTTAGGGCTAGCGGGAGGGGCTAGCACAGATACGCATTATTTT. Its protein is CASSLGLAGGASTDTHYF. Supplemented by reference TRBV7-2 and TRBJ2-3, the full variable domain reads GAGVSQSPSNKVTEKGKDVELRCDPISGHTALYWYRQSLGQGLEFLIYFQGNSAPDKSGLPSDRFSAERTGGSVSTLTIQRTQQEDSAVYLCASSLGLAGGASTDTHYFGPGTRLTVL.